The sequence of this T cell receptor (beta chain) was determined in a study of T cell responses to AZD1222 COVID-19 vaccine. General study findings and limits: The span of vaccine-associated CD4 TCRs extended across spike, with dominance at 160-218 and 743-854. A mostly white British donor set with more females was recruited, and clonal diversity was possibly underestimated. Nearly half of spike-specific TCRs reportedly go after variant regions that carry no mutations. No day 14 peak samples; only post-peak repertoires were characterized.

Sequencing was performed with immunoSEQ multiplex PCR; in TCRdb, only in-frame clones are kept and a portion is missing. Altogether some 150,000 clones are present, more than 85% being singletons, with the ten largest covering approximately 7%. Only one count was recorded for this clone. Antigen: not known. Trimming took 0 bases from V and 0 from J, leaving 10 bases between them. The V gene's germline CDR1 is SGDLS and CDR2 YYNGEE. The length of the CDR3 is 16 residues. The gene calls are TRBV9 and TRBJ2-1, with a weak D call TRBD2 (6 bases). Sample: peripheral blood, taken after recovery from COVID-19. The TCR comes from an adult who had recovered from COVID-19. CDR3 sequence: CASSVGAGFSYNEQFF. CDR3 sequence (DNA): TGTGCCAGCAGCGTAGGAGCGGGCTTCTCCTACAATGAGCAGTTCTTC.